Detailed here is one TCR beta chain. The antigen is unknown. This sample stems from a study of Graves' ophthalmopathy and Graves' hyperthyroidism. Findings and limits, study-wide: Blood also harbored most expanded thyroid clonotypes above 0.001 frequency. Prediction of ophthalmopathy progression reached roughly 68% sensitivity and about 72% specificity.

Amplification of the TCR beta CDR3 regions used RNA transcripts (as template). HTBI primers served in a first-round RT-PCR, which a second-round multiplex PCR followed. TCRdb called the multiplex PCR reads again in MiXCR, with one record for every CDR3 protein. The sample has approximately 700,000 distinct CDR3 sequences, 35% to 45% seen once. If patients had other autoimmune diseases, uncontrolled infections, pregnancy or lactation, they were excluded. As diagnostic evidence, clinical symptoms, serum thyroxine, TRAb, thyroid ultrasound and orbital computed tomography were relied upon. This clonotype was obtained from an adult man with Graves' ophthalmopathy. The sequencing input was peripheral blood.

The CDR3 loop is CASSVPETSGTQYF. DNA of the CDR3: TGTGCCAGCAGCGTCCCCGAGACATCGGGGACCCAGTACTTC. The chain joins TRBV9 to TRBJ2-5; D is unresolved. This CDR3 is built from 14 residues. CDR1 and CDR2 from the germline V gene are SGDLS and YYNGEE. V lost 2 bases and J lost 7, with 15 bases in between.